This TCR beta chain was captured by sequencing in a study of cytomegalovirus exposure and HLA in healthy donors. The CDR3 runs 13 residues. The V and J ends lost 5 bases and 6 bases respectively, with 10 bases between them. Looked up from germline, CDR1 is MNHEY and CDR2 is SMNVEV (reference sequence). The PCR made use of 60 Vbeta and 13 Jbeta primers. Sequencing used immunoSEQ multiplex PCR; TCRdb keeps in-frame clones, though not all of them. Found here are approximately 140,000 clones; the top ten clones hold under 2%. As concerns this clone: Its specificity is unknown.

The study's findings and limits: Later genetic work tied a missense DCLRE1C variant to beta-chain V and J trimming. What TCR beta sequences reportedly achieved was accurate prediction of HLA-A and HLA-B alleles in most subjects. The number of N-insertions in an Asian-associated ancestry cluster was reportedly below the approximately 690-donor mean in a later analysis.

The source is a woman aged 50 to 60 in good health and CMV-seronegative. This chain joins TRBV27 and TRBJ2-2, with D tentatively TRBD1 (5 bases). Material for sequencing was PBMCs. The CDR3 region has the DNA TGTGCCAGCAGTCCCCAGGGTCCCGGGGAGCTGTTTTTT. Residues: CASSPQGPGELFF.